One sample yielded the 10 T cell receptor beta chains listed below, sequenced in a study of T-cell memory formation after mild COVID-19. TCRdb reprocessed the 5' RACE reads via MiXCR and lists one record per CDR3 protein. This repertoire shows under 250,000 distinct CDR3 sequences, approximately 15% found once; its top ten account for more than 2%. Sample: PBMCs or a T cell subset sorted from them (not recorded which). The receptors originated from an adult woman who had mild COVID-19 (a few samples of this study predate the infection). Cell type and time point are not known.

The chain recombines TRBV12-3 or TRBV12-4 with TRBJ1-1, with 8 bases that match TRBD1. The V and J ends lost 5 bases and 10 bases, in that order; junction bases with no gene match: 12. CDR3 length: 14 amino acids. The CDR3 DNA follows: TGTGCCAGCAGTACCTCAGGGGGCGCTTCGGGAGCTTTCTTT. It yields the protein CASSTSGGASGAFF.

The chain's CDR3 is CASSYGTSGGSWGEQFF. In nucleotides, the CDR3 is TGTGCCAGCAGCTACGGGACTAGCGGGGGTTCATGGGGTGAGCAGTTCTTC. This chain connects TRBV11-2 to TRBJ2-1; TRBD2 matches 14 bases. Germline CDR1 SGHAT, CDR2 FQNNGV. J gave up 9 bases and V 4 bases, and 11 bases lay outside the gene matches. The CDR3 totals 17 residues.

A few counts support this clonotype. V is TRBV12-3 or TRBV12-4 and J is TRBJ2-3; D gene unclear. Trimming took 6 bases from V and 0 from J, leaving 10 bases between them. This CDR3 contains 14 residues. CDR3 sequence (DNA): TGTGCCAGCAGGATTGGGGTGAGCACAGATACGCAGTATTTT. It translates to CASRIGVSTDTQYF.

The chain combines TRBV5-6 with TRBJ2-1, with D possibly being TRBD1 (5 bases). Looked up from germline, CDR1 is SGHDT and CDR2 is YYEEEE. V was trimmed by 6 bases and J by 4 bases, leaving 17 bases between them. CDR3 length equals 15 residues. CDR3 in amino acids: CASTVPGSYYNEQFF. The CDR3 bases are TGTGCCAGCACTGTTCCAGGGTCTTATTACAATGAGCAGTTCTTC.

This clonotype has just a few counts. The V gene is TRBV5-1, the J gene TRBJ2-2; 8 bases align to TRBD1. J lost 6 bases, V lost 4 bases, and 5 bases had no gene match. In germline, CDR1 is SGHRS, CDR2 YFSETQ. The CDR3 runs 14 residues. The CDR3 region is CASSQGAGPGELFF. CDR3 nucleotide sequence: TGCGCCAGCAGCCAGGGGGCTGGCCCCGGGGAGCTGTTTTTT.

This clonotype occurred a few times. The chain combines TRBV25-1 with TRBJ1-2, with no clear D. The CDR3 has 12 amino acids. Germline CDR1 and CDR2: MGHDK and SYGVNS. The V end was cut by 5 bases, the J end by 5 bases, with 9 bases between. The CDR3 DNA sequence: TGTGCCAGCAGTAACGCCCGGTATGGCTACACCTTC. Its protein is CASSNARYGYTF.

This clonotype came up many times. This rearrangement joins TRBV6-2 or TRBV6-3 to TRBJ2-3, with 10 bases aligning to TRBD2. The ends lost 6 bases at V and 3 bases at J; junction bases unmatched: 21. Germline V gives CDR1 MNHEY, CDR2 SVGEGT. The CDR3 is 20 amino acids. The CDR3 is CASRPGASSGRGWVTDTQYF. The DNA of the CDR3 is TGTGCCAGCAGGCCCGGAGCCTCTAGCGGGAGAGGCTGGGTAACAGATACGCAGTATTTT.

The CDR3: CASLGRDRRSTDTQYF. The CDR3 nucleotides are TGTGCCAGCCTGGGTCGGGACAGGAGAAGCACAGATACGCAGTATTTT. This chain links TRBV7-8 with TRBJ2-3, with 8 bases lining up with TRBD1. CDR1 and CDR2 (germline): SGHVS, FQNEAQ. J gave up 0 bases and V 8 bases, and 10 bases lay outside the gene matches. CDR3 length: 16 residues.

In this sample, this clonotype turned up a few times. The chain couples TRBV5-4 to TRBJ2-5; 11 bases fit TRBD1. Germline values: CDR1 SGHNT, CDR2 YYREEE (reference sequence). The CDR3 is 13 residues long. V lost 4 bases and J lost 10; bases outside the gene matches: 6. The CDR3 sequence is CASSRGQGANQYF. CDR3 bases: TGTGCCAGCAGCCGCGGACAGGGGGCTAACCAGTACTTC.

This chain connects TRBV19 to TRBJ1-1; D is perhaps TRBD1 (5 bases). Germline V gene lookup returns CDR1 LNHDA and CDR2 SQIVND (reference sequence). CDR3 length: 16 residues. The V end was cut by 1 base, the J end by 2 bases, with 14 bases between. The CDR3 here is CASSIGGIVLNTEAFF. CDR3 DNA sequence: TGTGCCAGTAGTATAGGGGGCATCGTCCTTAACACTGAAGCTTTCTTT.